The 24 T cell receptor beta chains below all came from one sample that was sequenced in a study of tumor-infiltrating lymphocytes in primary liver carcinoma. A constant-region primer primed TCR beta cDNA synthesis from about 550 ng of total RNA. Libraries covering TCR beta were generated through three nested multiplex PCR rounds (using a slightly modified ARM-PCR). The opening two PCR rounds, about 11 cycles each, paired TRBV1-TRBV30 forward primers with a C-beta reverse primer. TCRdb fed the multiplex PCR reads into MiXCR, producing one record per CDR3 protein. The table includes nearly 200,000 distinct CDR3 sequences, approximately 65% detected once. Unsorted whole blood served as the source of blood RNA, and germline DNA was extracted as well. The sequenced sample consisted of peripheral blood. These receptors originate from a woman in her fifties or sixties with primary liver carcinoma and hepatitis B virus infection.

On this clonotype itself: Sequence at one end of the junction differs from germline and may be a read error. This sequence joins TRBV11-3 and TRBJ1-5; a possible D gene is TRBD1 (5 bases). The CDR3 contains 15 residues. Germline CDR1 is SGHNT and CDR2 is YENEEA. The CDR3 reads CTSSRTGVSNQAQHF. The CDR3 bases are TGTACCAGCAGCCGTACAGGAGTTAGCAATCAGGCCCAACATTTT.

The CDR3 region has the DNA TGTGCCAGCAGGAAAGGAGGGGCGGGAGACACTGAAGCTTTCTTT. It translates to CASRKGGAGDTEAFF. V is TRBV28 and J is TRBJ1-1; a possible D gene is TRBD1 (5 bases). V lost 6 bases to trimming and J lost 3 bases, with 17 bases between them. This CDR3 spans 15 amino acids. Germline-derived CDR1 and CDR2 are MDHEN and SYDVKM.

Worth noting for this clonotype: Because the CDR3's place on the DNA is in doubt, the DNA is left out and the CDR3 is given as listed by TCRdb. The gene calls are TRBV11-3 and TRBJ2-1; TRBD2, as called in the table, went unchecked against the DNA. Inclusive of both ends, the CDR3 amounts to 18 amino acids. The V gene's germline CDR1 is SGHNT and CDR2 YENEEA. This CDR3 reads CASSLNGLYTCSYNEQFF.

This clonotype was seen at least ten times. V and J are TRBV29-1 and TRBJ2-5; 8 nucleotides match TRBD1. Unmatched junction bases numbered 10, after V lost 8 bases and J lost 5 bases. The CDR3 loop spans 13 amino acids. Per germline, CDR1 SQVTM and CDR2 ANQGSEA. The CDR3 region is CSTGQGLGETQYF. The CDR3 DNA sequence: TGCAGCACCGGACAGGGTTTAGGGGAGACCCAGTACTTC.

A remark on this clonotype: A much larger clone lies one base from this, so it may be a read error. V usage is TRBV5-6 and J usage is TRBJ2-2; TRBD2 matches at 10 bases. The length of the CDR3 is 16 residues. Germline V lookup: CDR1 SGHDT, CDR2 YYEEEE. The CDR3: CASSLEPSGSTGKLFF. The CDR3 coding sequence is TGTGCCAGCAGCTTGGAACCTAGCGGGAGCACCGGGAAGCTGTTTTTT.

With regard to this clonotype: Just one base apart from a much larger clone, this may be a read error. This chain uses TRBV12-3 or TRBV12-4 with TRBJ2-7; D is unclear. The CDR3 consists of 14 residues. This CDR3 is CAGSTAPPGYEQYF. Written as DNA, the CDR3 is TGTGCCGGCAGCACGGCCCCCCCGGGCTACGAGCAGTACTTC.

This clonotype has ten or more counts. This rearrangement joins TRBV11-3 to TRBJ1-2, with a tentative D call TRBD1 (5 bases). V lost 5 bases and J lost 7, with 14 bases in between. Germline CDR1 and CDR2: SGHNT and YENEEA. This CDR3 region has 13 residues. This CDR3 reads CASSPPRGFGYTF. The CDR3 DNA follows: TGTGCCAGCAGCCCCCCACGGGGCTTTGGCTACACCTTC.

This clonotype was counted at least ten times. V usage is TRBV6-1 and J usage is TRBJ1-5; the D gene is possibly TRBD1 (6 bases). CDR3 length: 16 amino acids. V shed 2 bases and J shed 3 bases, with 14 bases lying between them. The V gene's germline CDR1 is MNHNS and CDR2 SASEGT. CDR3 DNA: TGTGCCAGCAGTGAATCGTGGACAGCGATCAATCAGCCCCAGCATTTT. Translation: CASSESWTAINQPQHF.

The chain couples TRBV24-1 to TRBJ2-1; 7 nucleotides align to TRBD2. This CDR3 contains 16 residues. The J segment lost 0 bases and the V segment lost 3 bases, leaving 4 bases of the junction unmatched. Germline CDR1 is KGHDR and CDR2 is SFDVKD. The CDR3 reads CATSDASGNSYNEQFF. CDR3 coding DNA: TGTGCCACCAGTGATGCCAGCGGGAACTCCTACAATGAGCAGTTCTTC.

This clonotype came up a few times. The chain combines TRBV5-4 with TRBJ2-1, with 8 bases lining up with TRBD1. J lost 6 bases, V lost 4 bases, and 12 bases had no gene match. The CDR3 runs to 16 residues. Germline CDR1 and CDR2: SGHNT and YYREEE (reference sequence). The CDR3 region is CASSSPGTGVSNEQFF. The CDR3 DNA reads TGTGCCAGCAGCAGCCCCGGGACAGGAGTTTCCAATGAGCAGTTCTTC.

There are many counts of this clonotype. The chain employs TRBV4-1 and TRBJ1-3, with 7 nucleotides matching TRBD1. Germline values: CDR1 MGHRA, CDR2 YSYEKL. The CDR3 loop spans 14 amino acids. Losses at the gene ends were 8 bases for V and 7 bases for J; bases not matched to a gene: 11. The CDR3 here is CASGTGDLGNTIYF. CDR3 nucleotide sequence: TGCGCCAGCGGTACAGGGGATTTGGGGAACACCATATATTTT.

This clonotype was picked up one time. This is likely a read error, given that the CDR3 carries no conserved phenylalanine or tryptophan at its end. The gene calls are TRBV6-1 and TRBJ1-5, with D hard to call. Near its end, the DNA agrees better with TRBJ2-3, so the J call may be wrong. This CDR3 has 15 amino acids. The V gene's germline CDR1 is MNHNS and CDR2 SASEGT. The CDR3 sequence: CASAAQVRLNQPQYS. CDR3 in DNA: TGTGCCAGCGCGGCTCAGGTTCGGCTTAATCAGCCCCAGTATTCT.

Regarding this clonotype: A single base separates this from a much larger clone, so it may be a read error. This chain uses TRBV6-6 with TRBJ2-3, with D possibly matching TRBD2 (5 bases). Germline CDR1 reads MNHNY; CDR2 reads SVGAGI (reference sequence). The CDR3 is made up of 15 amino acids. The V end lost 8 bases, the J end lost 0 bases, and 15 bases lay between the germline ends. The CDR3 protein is CASCKKAVSTDTQYF. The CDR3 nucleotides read TGTGCCAGCTGTAAAAAAGCGGTGAGCACAGATACGCAGTATTTT.

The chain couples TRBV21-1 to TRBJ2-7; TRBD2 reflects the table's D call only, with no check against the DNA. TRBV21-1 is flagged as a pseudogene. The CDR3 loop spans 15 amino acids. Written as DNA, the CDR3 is TGTGCCAGCAGCAAAGCCGGGACTAGCAGCTACGAGCAGTACTTC. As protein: CASSKAGTSSYEQYF.

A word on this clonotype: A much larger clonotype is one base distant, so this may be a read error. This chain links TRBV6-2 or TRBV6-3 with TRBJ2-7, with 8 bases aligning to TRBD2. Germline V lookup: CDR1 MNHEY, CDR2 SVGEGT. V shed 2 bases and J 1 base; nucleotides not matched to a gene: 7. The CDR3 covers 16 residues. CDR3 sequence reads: CASSYSSSGTSYEQYF. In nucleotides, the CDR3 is TGTGCCAGCAGTTACAGTAGTAGCGGGACTTCCTACGAGCAGTACTTC.

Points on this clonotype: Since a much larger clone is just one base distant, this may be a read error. CDR3 nucleotides: TGTGCCAGCAGCCTTCAGCGAGGGAATCAGTCCCAGCATTTT. It translates to CASSLQRGNQSQHF. The gene calls are TRBV12-3 or TRBV12-4 and TRBJ1-5; no firm D call. The CDR3 loop spans 14 amino acids.

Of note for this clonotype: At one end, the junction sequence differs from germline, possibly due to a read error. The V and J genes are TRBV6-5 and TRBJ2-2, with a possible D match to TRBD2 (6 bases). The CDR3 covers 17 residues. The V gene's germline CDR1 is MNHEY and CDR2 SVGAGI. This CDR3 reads CASSTKRGGDGTRELVF. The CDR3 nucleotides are TGTGCCAGCAGTACGAAAAGGGGAGGAGATGGCACCAGGGAGCTGGTTTTT.

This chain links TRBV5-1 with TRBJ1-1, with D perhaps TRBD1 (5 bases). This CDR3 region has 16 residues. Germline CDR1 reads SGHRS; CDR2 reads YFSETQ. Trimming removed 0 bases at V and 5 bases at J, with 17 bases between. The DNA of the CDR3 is TGCGCCAGCAGCTTGGCCGGCAGGGTTGGTGTGACTGAAGCTTTCTTT. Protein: CASSLAGRVGVTEAFF.

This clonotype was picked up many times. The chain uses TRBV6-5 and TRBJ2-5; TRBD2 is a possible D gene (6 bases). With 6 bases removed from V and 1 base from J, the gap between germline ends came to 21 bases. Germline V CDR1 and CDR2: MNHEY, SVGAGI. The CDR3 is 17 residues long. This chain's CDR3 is CASSATWRAGPQETQYF. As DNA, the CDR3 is TGTGCCAGCAGCGCAACTTGGAGGGCCGGGCCCCAAGAGACCCAGTACTTC.

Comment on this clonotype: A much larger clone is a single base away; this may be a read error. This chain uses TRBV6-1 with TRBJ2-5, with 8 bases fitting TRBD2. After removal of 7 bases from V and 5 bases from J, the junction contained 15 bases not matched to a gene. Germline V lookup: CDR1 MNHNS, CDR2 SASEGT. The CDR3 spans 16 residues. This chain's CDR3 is CASMAITGLGMETQYF. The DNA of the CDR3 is TGTGCCAGCATGGCAATAACGGGACTAGGGATGGAGACCCAGTACTTC.

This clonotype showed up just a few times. The CDR3 spells CASSDPGQGEQFF. CDR3 DNA sequence: TGTGCCAGCAGCGACCCGGGACAGGGGGAGCAGTTCTTC. The chain recombines TRBV28 with TRBJ2-1; 10 bases match TRBD1. CDR1 and CDR2 (germline): MDHEN, SYDVKM. CDR3 length equals 13 residues. V lost 6 bases to trimming and J lost 10 bases; unmatched junction nucleotides: 6.

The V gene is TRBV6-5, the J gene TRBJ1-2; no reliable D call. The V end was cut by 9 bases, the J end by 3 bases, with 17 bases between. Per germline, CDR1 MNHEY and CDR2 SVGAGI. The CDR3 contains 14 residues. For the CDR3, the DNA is TGTGCCAGTCGGCCAGCAGGTTTTGACTATGGCTACACCTTC. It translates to CASRPAGFDYGYTF.

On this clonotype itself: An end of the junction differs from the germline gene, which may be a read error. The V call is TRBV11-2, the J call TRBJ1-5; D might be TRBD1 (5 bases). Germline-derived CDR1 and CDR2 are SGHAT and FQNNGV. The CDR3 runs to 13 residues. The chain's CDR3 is CANSQEGRQSQHF. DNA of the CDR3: TGTGCCAACAGCCAAGAGGGACGTCAGTCCCAGCATTTT.

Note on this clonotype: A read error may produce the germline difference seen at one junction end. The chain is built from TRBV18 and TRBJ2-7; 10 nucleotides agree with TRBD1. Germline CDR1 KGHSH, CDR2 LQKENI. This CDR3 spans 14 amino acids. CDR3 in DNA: TGTGCCAGTTCACCCCGGGACAGGGGCTACGAGCAGTACTTC. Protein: CASSPRDRGYEQYF.